The sequence of this T cell receptor beta chain was determined in a study of blood T cell repertoires in COVID-19. Across the study: Italy, Spain and the United States were the sources of the convalescent and acute COVID-19 samples. Sample material is recorded as cDNA or gDNA derived from T cells, B-cell-depleted T cells, or PBMCs.

Trimming removed 6 bases from V and 3 bases from J; junction bases left unmatched: 10. From germline, CDR1 is SGHTA and CDR2 FQGNSA. The CDR3 is 15 amino acids. Per the original data handling: Estimated nucleated cell counts came from reference gene primer amplification. Profiled with immunoSEQ multiplex PCR; TCRdb holds only in-frame clones, not every one. V and J calls and clone size are those listed in that table; D and trimming were worked out from the DNA. The sample consists of around 170,000 clones, 80% to 90% of them appearing once. Sequences were obtained from peripheral blood. The TCR originated in a man over 45 with active or convalescent COVID-19. The V gene is TRBV7-2, the J gene TRBJ2-7; 8 nucleotides align to TRBD1. CDR3 sequence (DNA): TGTGCCAGCAGTTCTGCCCGGACAGGGATCTACGAGCAGTACTTC. Amino acid sequence: CASSSARTGIYEQYF.